The source of this T cell receptor (beta chain) is a study of cytomegalovirus exposure and HLA in healthy donors. Findings of the study overall: Confirmation in vitro established that a few CMV-associated chains were specific for CMV antigens.

The PCR had 60 Vbeta and 13 Jbeta primers. The protocol was immunoSEQ multiplex PCR, while the TCRdb copy is restricted to in-frame clones and leaves out a portion. The table has about 150,000 clones, about 70% seen once. Note on this clone: Antigen unknown.

The V gene lost 0 bases and the J gene lost 6 bases, with 10 bases spanning the gap. CDR1 and CDR2 (germline): SGHRS, YFSETQ. The CDR3 totals 14 residues. Sequencing was done on a sample of PBMCs. V and J are TRBV5-1 and TRBJ2-1; TRBD2 is a possible D gene (5 bases). This receptor was identified in a woman aged 55-69 years in good health and CMV-seropositive. CDR3 sequence: CASSLGELGNEQFF. CDR3 sequence (DNA): TGCGCCAGCAGCTTGGGGGAGTTAGGCAATGAGCAGTTCTTC.